This T cell receptor (beta chain) is from a study of T cell responses to AZD1222 COVID-19 vaccine. Study overall: Second doses at about 4 or about 12 weeks were pooled. Study-wide findings and caveats: Reportedly, nearly half of unique spike TCRs recognized epitopes outside B.1.351/B.1.1.7 mutations. Samples come after the peak T cell response, not at day 14.

Comments on this clone: Its cognate antigen is unknown.

This table comes from immunoSEQ multiplex PCR, and its TCRdb copy is limited to in-frame clones, with some not included. Of around 150,000 clones listed, 90% were seen once; the top ten hold 1.5% to 2%. Per the germline V gene, CDR1 is LGHDT and CDR2 is YNNKEL (reference sequence). This CDR3 is built from 16 residues. Deletions cut 1 base from V and 0 bases from J, with 13 bases between. The TCR was taken from an adult in good health. The sequences come from peripheral blood, collected on day 0 of AZD1222 vaccination. The chain uses TRBV3-1 (or the pseudogene TRBV3-2) and TRBJ2-7; D remains unclear. CDR3 loop: CASSQAGIEVSYEQYF. DNA of the CDR3: TGTGCCAGCAGCCAAGCTGGGATAGAGGTCTCCTACGAGCAGTACTTC.